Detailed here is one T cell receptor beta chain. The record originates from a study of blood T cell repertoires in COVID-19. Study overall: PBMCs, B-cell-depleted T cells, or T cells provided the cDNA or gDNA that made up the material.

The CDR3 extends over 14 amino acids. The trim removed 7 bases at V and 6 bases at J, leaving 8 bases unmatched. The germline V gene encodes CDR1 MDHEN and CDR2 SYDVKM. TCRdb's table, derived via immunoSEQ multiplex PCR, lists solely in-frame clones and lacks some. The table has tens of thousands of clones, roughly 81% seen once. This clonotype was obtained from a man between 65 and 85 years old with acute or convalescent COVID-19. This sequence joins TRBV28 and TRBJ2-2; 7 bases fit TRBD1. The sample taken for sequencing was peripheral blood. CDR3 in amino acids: CASITGEQPGELFF. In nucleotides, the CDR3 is TGTGCCAGCATCACAGGGGAGCAGCCCGGGGAGCTGTTTTTT. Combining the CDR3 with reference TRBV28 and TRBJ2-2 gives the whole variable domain DVKVTQSSRYLVKRTGEKVFLECVQDMDHENMFWYRQDPGLGLRLIYFSYDVKMKEKGDIPEGYSVSREKKERFSLILESASTNQTSMYLCASITGEQPGELFFGEGSRLTVL.